This T cell receptor (beta chain) appears in the sequencing data of a study of beta chain features in type 1 diabetes. Whole-study findings and limits: Cells carrying high TCR expression could end up over-represented when cDNA is sequenced. Insertions at VDJ junctions were less frequent in type 1 diabetes patients. These patients also deleted more nucleotides at the same junctions. The study found that naive, central memory and Treg TCRB repertoires appeared more similar in patients than in healthy donors. Moderately but significantly shorter TCRB CDR3s were found in Type 1 diabetes patients in all four CD4+ subsets.

Isolated RNA was reverse transcribed in full, so expressed TCRB transcripts were sequenced. Method: immunoSEQ multiplex PCR; TCRdb's copy keeps in-frame clones and lacks some. This table holds about 660,000 clones, 11% to 15% found once. The V end lost 9 bases, the J end lost 4 bases, and 15 bases lay between the germline ends. The CDR3 length is 13 residues. From germline, CDR1 is MNHEY and CDR2 SVGAGI. Of note for this clone: Its antigen is undetermined.

What was sequenced was naive CD4+ T cells from blood. This chain joins TRBV6-5 and TRBJ2-5, with a tentative D call TRBD1 (6 bases). This clonotype was obtained from a man aged 18 to 30 with type 1 diabetes. As DNA, the CDR3 is TGTGCCAGTCGAAGGGGGACGTTAGAGACCCAGTACTTC. The encoded protein is CASRRGTLETQYF.